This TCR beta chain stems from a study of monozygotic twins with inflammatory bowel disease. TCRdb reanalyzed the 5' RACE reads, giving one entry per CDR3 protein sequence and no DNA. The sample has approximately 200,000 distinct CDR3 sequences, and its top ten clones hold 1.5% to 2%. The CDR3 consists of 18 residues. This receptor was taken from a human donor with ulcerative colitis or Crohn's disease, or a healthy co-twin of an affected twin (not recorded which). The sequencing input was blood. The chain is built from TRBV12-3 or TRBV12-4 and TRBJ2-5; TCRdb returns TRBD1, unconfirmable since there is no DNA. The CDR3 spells CASSLRGGRTANQETQYF.